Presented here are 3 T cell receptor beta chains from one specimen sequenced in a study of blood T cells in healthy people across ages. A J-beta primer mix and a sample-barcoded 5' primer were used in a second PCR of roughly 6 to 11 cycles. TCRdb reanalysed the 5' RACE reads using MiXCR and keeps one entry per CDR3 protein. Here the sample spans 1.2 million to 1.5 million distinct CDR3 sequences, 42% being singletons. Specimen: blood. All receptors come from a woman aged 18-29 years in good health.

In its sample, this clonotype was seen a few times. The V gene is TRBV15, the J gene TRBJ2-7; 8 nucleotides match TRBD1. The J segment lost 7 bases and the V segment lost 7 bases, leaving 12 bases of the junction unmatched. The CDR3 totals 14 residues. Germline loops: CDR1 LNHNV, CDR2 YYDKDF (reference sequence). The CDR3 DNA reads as TGTGCCACCACCCCCAACAGGGGGAGTAATGAGCAGTACTTC. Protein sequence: CATTPNRGSNEQYF.

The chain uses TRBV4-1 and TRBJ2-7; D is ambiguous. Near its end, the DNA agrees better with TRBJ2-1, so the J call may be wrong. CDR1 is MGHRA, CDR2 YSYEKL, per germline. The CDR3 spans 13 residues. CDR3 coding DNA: TGCGCCAGCAGCCAAGTAGAAGCTTACGAGCAGTTCTTC. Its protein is CASSQVEAYEQFF.

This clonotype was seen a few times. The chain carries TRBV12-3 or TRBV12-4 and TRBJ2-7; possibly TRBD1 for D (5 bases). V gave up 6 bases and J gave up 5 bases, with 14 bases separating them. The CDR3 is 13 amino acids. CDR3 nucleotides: TGTGCCAGCAGCCATAAGGGGCTCGACGAGCAGTACTTC. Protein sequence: CASSHKGLDEQYF.